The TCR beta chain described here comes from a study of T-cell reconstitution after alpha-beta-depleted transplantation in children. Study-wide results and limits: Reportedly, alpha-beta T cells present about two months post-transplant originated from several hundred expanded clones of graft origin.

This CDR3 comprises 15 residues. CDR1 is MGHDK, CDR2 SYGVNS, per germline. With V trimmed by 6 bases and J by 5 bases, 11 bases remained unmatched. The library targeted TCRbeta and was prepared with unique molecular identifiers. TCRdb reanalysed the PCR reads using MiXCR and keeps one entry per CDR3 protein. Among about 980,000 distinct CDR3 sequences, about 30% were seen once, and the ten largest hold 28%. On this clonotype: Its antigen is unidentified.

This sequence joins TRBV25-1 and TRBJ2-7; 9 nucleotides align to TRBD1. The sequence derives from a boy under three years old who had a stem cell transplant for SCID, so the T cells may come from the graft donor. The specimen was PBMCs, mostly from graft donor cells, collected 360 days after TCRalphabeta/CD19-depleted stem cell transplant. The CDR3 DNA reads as TGTGCCAGCAGCCCGACAGGGGGTTTAATTGACGAGCAGTACTTC. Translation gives CASSPTGGLIDEQYF.